The 27 T cell receptor beta chains listed next were all sequenced from one sample in a study of cytomegalovirus exposure and HLA in healthy donors (dated by TCRdb to about 2017). Receptor libraries were prepared by the immunoSEQ multiplex PCR assay. This immuneACCESS table, as held by TCRdb, lists in-frame sequences with V and J called but not all clones. Of the missing ones, under half trace to an unresolved V gene in checked studies; the others have no known cause. The sample records approximately 140,000 clones, about four fifths of which are singletons. The ten largest clones add up to over 1.1% of the sample. Sequencing used PBMCs. The receptors come from a woman aged 25 to 45 in good health and CMV-seronegative.

This clone showed up just once. The chain has TRBV27 and TRBJ2-5; 7 bases align to TRBD2. The CDR3 extends over 14 amino acids. V dropped 5 bases and J dropped 3; count of bases not matched to a gene: 6. The germline V gene encodes CDR1 MNHEY and CDR2 SMNVEV (reference sequence). CDR3 sequence reads: CASSGLGGEETQYF. CDR3 in DNA: TGTGCCAGCAGTGGCTTGGGGGGGGAAGAGACCCAGTACTTC.

The chain uses TRBV5-4 and TRBJ1-4; perhaps TRBD1 as D (6 bases). Germline values: CDR1 SGHNT, CDR2 YYREEE (reference sequence). With 3 bases removed from V and 4 bases from J, the gap between germline ends came to 16 bases. The length of the CDR3 is 16 residues. The CDR3 is CASSSGGQKYNEKLFF. CDR3 coding DNA: TGTGCCAGCAGCTCGGGCGGACAGAAATATAATGAAAAACTGTTTTTT. Combining the CDR3 with reference TRBV5-4 and TRBJ1-4 gives the whole variable domain ETGVTQSPTHLIKTRGQQVTLRCSSQSGHNTVSWYQQALGQGPQFIFQYYREEENGRGNFPPRFSGLQFPNYSSELNVNALELDDSALYLCASSSGGQKYNEKLFFGSGTQLSVL.

V usage is TRBV18 and J usage is TRBJ2-7; TRBD1 matches at 10 bases. The junction had 7 bases not matched to a gene; V was cut back by 1 base and J by 4 bases. The germline V gene has CDR1 KGHSH and CDR2 LQKENI. This CDR3 has 16 amino acids. As DNA, the CDR3 is TGTGCCAGCTCACCACTAACCTCGGGACAGGGGTACGAGCAGTACTTC. Protein sequence: CASSPLTSGQGYEQYF.

The V gene is TRBV19, the J gene TRBJ1-5; 9 positions match TRBD1. Looked up from germline, CDR1 is LNHDA and CDR2 is SQIVND (reference sequence). The V and J ends lost 5 bases and 2 bases, in that order; junction bases with no gene match: 13. The CDR3 is 18 amino acids. The CDR3 sequence is CASSAYWTGAAGNQPQHF. The CDR3 nucleotides are TGTGCCAGTAGTGCCTACTGGACAGGGGCCGCGGGCAATCAGCCCCAGCATTTT. The full variable domain, in which reference TRBV19 and TRBJ1-5 provide the parts outside the CDR3, is DGGITQSPKYLFRKEGQNVTLSCEQNLNHDAMYWYRQDPGQGLRLIYYSQIVNDFQKGDIAEGYSVSREKKESFPLTVTSAQKNPTAFYLCASSAYWTGAAGNQPQHFGDGTRLSIL.

This chain connects TRBV7-3 to TRBJ2-7; 7 bases are a match to TRBD2. V lost 2 bases to trimming and J lost 1 base; unmatched junction nucleotides: 8. The germline V gene encodes CDR1 SGHTA and CDR2 FQGTGA. The CDR3 spans 16 residues. CDR3: CASSLGGGFPSYEQYF. The DNA for the CDR3 is TGTGCCAGCAGCTTAGGGGGGGGGTTCCCATCCTACGAGCAGTACTTC. The full variable domain, in which reference TRBV7-3 and TRBJ2-7 provide the parts outside the CDR3, is GAGVSQTPSNKVTEKGKYVELRCDPISGHTALYWYRQSLGQGPEFLIYFQGTGAADDSGLPNDRFFAVRPEGSVSTLKIQRTERGDSAVYLCASSLGGGFPSYEQYFGPGTRLTVT.

The rearrangement uses TRBV6-4 and TRBJ1-1; D is possibly TRBD1 (6 bases). The CDR3 has 16 amino acids. Trimming cost V 6 bases and J 6 bases, with 23 bases left between them. CDR1 is MRHNA and CDR2 is SNTAGT in the germline V gene. The CDR3 reads CASRPGTQVNNAEAFF. The DNA for the CDR3 is TGTGCCAGCAGACCCGGGACACAGGTGAACAACGCTGAAGCTTTCTTT.

The chain combines TRBV7-8 with TRBJ2-7; TRBD2 is a possible D gene (7 bases). The ends were cut back, 1 base at V and 1 base at J, with 17 bases in the middle. Per the germline V gene, CDR1 is SGHVS and CDR2 is FQNEAQ. CDR3 length: 17 amino acids. The CDR3 nucleotides are TGTGCCAGCAGCTTAGGGGGGGGCCCTGGTCTTTCCTACGAGCAGTACTTC. This codes for CASSLGGGPGLSYEQYF.

V is TRBV5-4 and J is TRBJ2-3; TRBD2 aligns across 9 bases. This CDR3 region has 16 residues. The germline CDR1 and CDR2 sequences are SGHNT and YYREEE (reference sequence). V was clipped by 2 bases and J by 5 bases; unmatched bases: 9. The CDR3 loop reads CASSLDRRGGEDTQYF. For the CDR3, the DNA is TGTGCCAGCAGCTTAGATCGGCGGGGGGGCGAAGATACGCAGTATTTT.

This clone was counted between two and nine times. The rearrangement joins TRBV7-2 to TRBJ1-2; no reliable D call. Between the trimmed V and J ends, which lost 0 bases and 5 bases, there was a span of 7 bases. The CDR3 runs 13 residues. CDR1 is SGHTA, CDR2 FQGNSA, per germline. This chain's CDR3 is CASSLAEGYGYTF. CDR3 in DNA: TGTGCCAGCAGCTTAGCTGAGGGTTATGGCTACACCTTC.

The chain employs TRBV7-6 and TRBJ2-5, with TRBD2 matching 8 bases. V trimming: 0 bases; J trimming: 3 bases; junction bases outside the gene matches: 12. The CDR3 covers 18 residues. The germline V gene encodes CDR1 SGHVS and CDR2 FNYEAQ. CDR3 nucleotide sequence: TGTGCCAGCAGCTTAGCGGGTGGTTGGCGGGGGGCGGAAGAGACCCAGTACTTC. Amino acids: CASSLAGGWRGAEETQYF.

The genes are TRBV15 and TRBJ2-3, with TRBD1 matching over 7 bases. Germline-derived CDR1 and CDR2 are LNHNV and YYDKDF (reference sequence). The V gene end was trimmed by 0 bases and the J gene end by 7 bases; junction bases not matched to a gene: 4. The CDR3 is made up of 14 amino acids. The CDR3 DNA follows: TGTGCCACCAGCAGAGATACAGGGGTGAATACGCAGTATTTT. This gives the protein CATSRDTGVNTQYF.

This chain uses TRBV7-3 with TRBJ1-4; possibly TRBD1 for D (6 bases). CDR3 length: 15 amino acids. Trimming shortened V by 5 bases and J by 4 bases, and 14 bases separated the two germline ends. Germline CDR1 reads SGHTA; CDR2 reads FQGTGA. The CDR3 nucleotides read TGTGCCAGCAGCCCGACGGGGGGCCTTAATGAAAAACTGTTTTTT. It yields the protein CASSPTGGLNEKLFF. Using reference TRBV7-3 and TRBJ1-4 for the parts outside the CDR3, the full variable domain is GAGVSQTPSNKVTEKGKYVELRCDPISGHTALYWYRQSLGQGPEFLIYFQGTGAADDSGLPNDRFFAVRPEGSVSTLKIQRTERGDSAVYLCASSPTGGLNEKLFFGSGTQLSVL.

The chain carries TRBV28 and TRBJ2-7; D may be TRBD2 (7 bases). Per germline, CDR1 MDHEN and CDR2 SYDVKM. Trimming shortened V by 2 bases and J by 2 bases, and 10 bases separated the two germline ends. CDR3 length: 14 residues. CDR3 nucleotide sequence: TGTGCCAGCAGTTTAGCGGGGGCCGCCTACGAGCAGTACTTC. Amino acids: CASSLAGAAYEQYF.

The J gene is TRBJ1-5, the V gene TRBV19, with 10 positions matching TRBD1. Germline-derived CDR1 and CDR2 are LNHDA and SQIVND (reference sequence). Trimming removed 5 bases from V and 1 base from J; junction bases left unmatched: 5. The CDR3 sequence is 16 residues long. CDR3 bases: TGTGCCAGTAGTTTATGGACAGGGGGGAGCAATCAGCCCCAGCATTTT. Protein: CASSLWTGGSNQPQHF.

The chain links TRBV7-8 to TRBJ1-5; TRBD1 is a possible D gene (5 bases). Germline V CDR1 and CDR2: SGHVS, FQNEAQ. Trimming left V 4 bases short and J 3 bases short, with 22 bases between. This CDR3 is 18 amino acids long. The CDR3 nucleotides are TGTGCCAGCAGCTCGCAGACCTATAGACAGAGTGCCAATCAGCCCCAGCATTTT. Residues: CASSSQTYRQSANQPQHF.

The CDR3 sequence: CASSRTGPFYGYTF. CDR3 DNA: TGTGCCAGCAGCCGGACAGGGCCCTTCTATGGCTACACCTTC. The chain employs TRBV11-2 and TRBJ1-2, with 8 bases matching TRBD1. J gave up 4 bases and V 5 bases, and 6 bases lay outside the gene matches. The CDR3 extends over 14 amino acids. Per the germline V gene, CDR1 is SGHAT and CDR2 is FQNNGV.

The rearrangement uses TRBV5-6 and TRBJ1-4; perhaps TRBD1 as D (6 bases). The CDR3 extends over 16 amino acids. Germline loops: CDR1 SGHDT, CDR2 YYEEEE. V lost 0 bases to trimming and J lost 2 bases, with 11 bases between them. The CDR3 region is CASSLASRGTNEKLFF. The CDR3 DNA is TGTGCCAGCAGCTTGGCCAGCAGGGGCACTAATGAAAAACTGTTTTTT.

The gene calls are TRBV19 and TRBJ2-5; the match to TRBD2 covers 11 bases. The V gene end was trimmed by 3 bases and the J gene end by 7 bases; junction bases not matched to a gene: 13. CDR1 LNHDA and CDR2 SQIVND come from the germline V gene (reference sequence). This CDR3 has 17 residues. DNA of the CDR3: TGTGCCAGTAGTATTCATGGGACTAGCGGAGTTAGTAGGACCCAGTACTTC. Translating gives CASSIHGTSGVSRTQYF.

This clone was observed a single time. The rearrangement links TRBV14 to TRBJ1-2; a possible D gene is TRBD1 (5 bases). The CDR3 totals 13 residues. Trimming stripped 1 base from V and 4 bases from J, with 7 bases between. CDR1 and CDR2 from the germline V gene are SGHDN and FVKESK. CDR3 in DNA: TGTGCCAGCAGCCAAGCGGGGGGCTATGGCTACACCTTC. Translating it yields CASSQAGGYGYTF. Full variable domain (rest looked up from reference TRBV14 and TRBJ1-2): EAGVTQFPSHSVIEKGQTVTLRCDPISGHDNLYWYRRVMGKEIKFLLHFVKESKQDESGMPNNRFLAERTGGTYSTLKVQPAELEDSGVYFCASSQAGGYGYTFGSGTRLTVV.

J is TRBJ1-5 and V is TRBV28, with TRBD1 identical over 12 bases. V gave up 5 bases and J gave up 7 bases; unmatched junction bases: 9. The CDR3 is 16 amino acids. Per the germline V gene, CDR1 is MDHEN and CDR2 is SYDVKM. CDR3 region: CASSPKGQGAGQPQHF. The CDR3 DNA is TGTGCCAGCAGTCCTAAGGGACAGGGGGCCGGGCAGCCCCAGCATTTT.

The gene calls are TRBV5-6 and TRBJ2-6; 8 bases align to TRBD2. The CDR3 extends over 17 amino acids. The germline V gene has CDR1 SGHDT and CDR2 YYEEEE. With V trimmed by 4 bases and J by 4 bases, 10 bases remained unmatched. CDR3 nucleotide sequence: TGTGCCAGCAGCCCCGGGGGGGGTCAGGGGGGGGCCAACGTCCTGACTTTC. Protein: CASSPGGGQGGANVLTF.

The rearrangement uses TRBV6-1 and TRBJ2-5; 9 bases line up with TRBD2. This CDR3 comprises 16 residues. Germline V gene lookup returns CDR1 MNHNS and CDR2 SASEGT. The V gene end was trimmed by 1 base and the J gene end by 3 bases; junction bases not matched to a gene: 6. The CDR3 region is CASSEVDSGGKETQYF. The CDR3 region has the DNA TGTGCCAGCAGTGAAGTGGATAGCGGGGGTAAAGAGACCCAGTACTTC.

This chain uses TRBV18 with TRBJ2-2, with D tentatively TRBD2 (6 bases). The length of the CDR3 is 15 residues. Trimming took 2 bases from V and 6 from J, leaving 13 bases between them. CDR1 is KGHSH and CDR2 is LQKENI in the germline V gene. For the CDR3, the DNA is TGTGCCAGCTCACCAAGTCATGCGGGGCCCGGGGAGCTGTTTTTT. It translates to CASSPSHAGPGELFF.

The chain links TRBV14 to TRBJ2-6, with 7 nucleotides matching TRBD1. CDR1 and CDR2 from the germline V gene are SGHDN and FVKESK. V lost 4 bases, J lost 2 bases, and 11 bases stayed unmatched. The CDR3 consists of 18 residues. CDR3 coding DNA: TGTGCCAGCAGCCTCTTGACAGGGTATGCGGCTGGGGCCAACGTCCTGACTTTC. Protein: CASSLLTGYAAGANVLTF. The full variable domain, its missing parts supplied by reference TRBV14 and TRBJ2-6, is EAGVTQFPSHSVIEKGQTVTLRCDPISGHDNLYWYRRVMGKEIKFLLHFVKESKQDESGMPNNRFLAERTGGTYSTLKVQPAELEDSGVYFCASSLLTGYAAGANVLTFGAGSRLTVL.

The chain joins TRBV2 to TRBJ2-7, with 7 bases fitting TRBD1. The CDR3 covers 16 residues. V lost 5 bases and J lost 3; bases outside the gene matches: 13. Germline V gene sequence: CDR1 SNHLY, CDR2 FYNNEI. The CDR3 nucleotides are TGTGCCAGCAGTCCAATACGGGACAGCCCTATCTACGAGCAGTACTTC. Translated, it gives CASSPIRDSPIYEQYF.

The chain joins TRBV29-1 to TRBJ2-7; D possibly corresponds to TRBD1 (5 bases). The germline CDR1 and CDR2 sequences are SQVTM and ANQGSEA. V lost 2 bases and J lost 6, with 8 bases in between. There are 11 residues in the CDR3. The CDR3 DNA is TGCAGCGTTGAATCAGGGCTCGAGCAGTACTTC. Translating it yields CSVESGLEQYF.

V is TRBV15 and J is TRBJ1-2, with D possibly TRBD1 on 5 matching bases. The CDR3 covers 15 residues. With 0 bases removed from V and 4 bases from J, the gap between germline ends came to 12 bases. From germline, CDR1 is LNHNV and CDR2 YYDKDF (reference sequence). CDR3 residues: CATSRDNWGGYGYTF. Written as DNA, the CDR3 is TGTGCCACCAGCAGAGATAATTGGGGCGGCTATGGCTACACCTTC.